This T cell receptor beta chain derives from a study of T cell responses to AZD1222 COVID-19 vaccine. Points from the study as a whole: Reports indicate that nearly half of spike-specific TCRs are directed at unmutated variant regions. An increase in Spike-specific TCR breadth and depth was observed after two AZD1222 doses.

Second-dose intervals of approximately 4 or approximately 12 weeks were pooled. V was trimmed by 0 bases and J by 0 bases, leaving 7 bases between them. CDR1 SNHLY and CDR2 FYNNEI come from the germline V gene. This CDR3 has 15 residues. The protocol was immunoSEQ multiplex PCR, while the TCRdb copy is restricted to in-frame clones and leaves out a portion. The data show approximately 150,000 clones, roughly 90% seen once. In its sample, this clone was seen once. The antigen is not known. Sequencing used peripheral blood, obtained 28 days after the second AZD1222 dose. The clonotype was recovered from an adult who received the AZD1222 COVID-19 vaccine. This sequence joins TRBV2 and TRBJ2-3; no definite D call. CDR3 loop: CASSEAPLSTDTQYF. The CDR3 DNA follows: TGTGCCAGCAGTGAAGCGCCTCTTAGCACAGATACGCAGTATTTT.